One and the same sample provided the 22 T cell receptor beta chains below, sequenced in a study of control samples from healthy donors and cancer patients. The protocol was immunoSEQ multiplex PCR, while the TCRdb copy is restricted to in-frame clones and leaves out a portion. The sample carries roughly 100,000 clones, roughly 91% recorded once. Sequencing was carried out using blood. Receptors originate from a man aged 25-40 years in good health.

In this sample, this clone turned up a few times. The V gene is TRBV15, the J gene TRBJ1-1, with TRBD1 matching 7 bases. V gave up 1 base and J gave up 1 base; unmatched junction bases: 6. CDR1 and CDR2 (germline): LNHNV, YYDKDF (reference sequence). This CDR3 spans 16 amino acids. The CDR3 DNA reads TGTGCCACCAGCAGAGCGAGGGGGCTCTCGAACACTGAAGCTTTCTTT. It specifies CATSRARGLSNTEAFF.

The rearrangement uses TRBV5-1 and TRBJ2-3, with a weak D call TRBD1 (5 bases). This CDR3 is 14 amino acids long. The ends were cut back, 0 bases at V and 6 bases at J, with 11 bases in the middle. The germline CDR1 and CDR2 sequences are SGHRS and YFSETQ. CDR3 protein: CASSLAGFADTQYF. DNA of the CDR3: TGCGCCAGCAGCTTGGCAGGGTTCGCGGATACGCAGTATTTT. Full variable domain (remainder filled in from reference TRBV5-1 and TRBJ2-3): KAGVTQTPRYLIKTRGQQVTLSCSPISGHRSVSWYQQTPGQGLQFLFEYFSETQRNKGNFPGRFSGRQFSNSRSEMNVSTLELGDSALYLCASSLAGFADTQYFGPGTRLTVL.

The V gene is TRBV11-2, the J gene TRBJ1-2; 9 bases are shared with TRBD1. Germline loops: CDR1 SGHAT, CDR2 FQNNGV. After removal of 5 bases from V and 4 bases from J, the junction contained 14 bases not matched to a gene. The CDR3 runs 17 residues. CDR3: CASSATQLQGAAYGYTF. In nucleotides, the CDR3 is TGTGCCAGCAGCGCGACGCAGCTACAGGGGGCGGCCTATGGCTACACCTTC.

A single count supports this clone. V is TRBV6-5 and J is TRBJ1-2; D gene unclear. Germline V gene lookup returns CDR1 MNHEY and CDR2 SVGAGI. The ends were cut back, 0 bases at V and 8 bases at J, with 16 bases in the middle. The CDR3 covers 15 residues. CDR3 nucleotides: TGTGCCAGCAGTTACTCCCCTCAAAACGGGCAAGGCTACACCTTC. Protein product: CASSYSPQNGQGYTF.

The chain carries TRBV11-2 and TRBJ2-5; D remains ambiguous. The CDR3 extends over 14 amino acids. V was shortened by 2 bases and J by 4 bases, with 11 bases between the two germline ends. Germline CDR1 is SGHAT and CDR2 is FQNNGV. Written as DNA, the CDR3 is TGTGCCAGCAGCTTAATGAGTACTACAGAGACCCAGTACTTC. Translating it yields CASSLMSTTETQYF.

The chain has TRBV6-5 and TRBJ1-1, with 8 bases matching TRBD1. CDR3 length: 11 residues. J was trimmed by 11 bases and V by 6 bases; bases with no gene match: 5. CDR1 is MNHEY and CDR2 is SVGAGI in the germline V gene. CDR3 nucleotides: TGTGCCAGCAGGGGACAGGTTCCTGCTTTCTTT. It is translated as CASRGQVPAFF.

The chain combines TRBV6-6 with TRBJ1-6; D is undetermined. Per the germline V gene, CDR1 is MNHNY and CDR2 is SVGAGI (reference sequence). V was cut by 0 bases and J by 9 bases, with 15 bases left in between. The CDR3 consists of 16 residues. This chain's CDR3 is CASSYSSPSGGSPLHF. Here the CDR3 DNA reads TGTGCCAGCAGTTACTCGAGCCCCTCAGGCGGTTCACCCCTCCACTTT.

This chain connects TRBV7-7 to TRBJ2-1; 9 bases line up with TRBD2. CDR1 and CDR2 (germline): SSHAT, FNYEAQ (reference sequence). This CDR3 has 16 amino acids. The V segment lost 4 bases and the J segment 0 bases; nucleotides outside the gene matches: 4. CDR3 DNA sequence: TGTGCCAGCAGCTCGCGTAGCGGGAGCTCCTACAATGAGCAGTTCTTC. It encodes CASSSRSGSSYNEQFF.

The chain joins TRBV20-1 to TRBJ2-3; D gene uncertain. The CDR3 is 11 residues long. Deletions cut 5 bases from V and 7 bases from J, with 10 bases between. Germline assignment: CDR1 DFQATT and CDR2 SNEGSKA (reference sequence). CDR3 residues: CSAADHNTQYF. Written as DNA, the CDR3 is TGCAGTGCTGCCGATCATAATACGCAGTATTTT.

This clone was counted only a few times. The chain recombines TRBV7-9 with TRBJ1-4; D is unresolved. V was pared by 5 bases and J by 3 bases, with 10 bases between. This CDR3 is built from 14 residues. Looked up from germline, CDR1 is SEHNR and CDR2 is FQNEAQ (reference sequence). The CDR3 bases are TGTGCCAGCAGCCTTATTGCGTCTAATGAAAAACTGTTTTTT. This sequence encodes CASSLIASNEKLFF.

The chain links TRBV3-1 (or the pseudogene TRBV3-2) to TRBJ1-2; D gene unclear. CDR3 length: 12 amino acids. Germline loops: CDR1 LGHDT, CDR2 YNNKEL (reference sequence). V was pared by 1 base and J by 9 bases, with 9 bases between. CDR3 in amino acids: CASSQGNLRYTF. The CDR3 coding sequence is TGTGCCAGCAGCCAAGGTAACCTCCGCTACACCTTC.

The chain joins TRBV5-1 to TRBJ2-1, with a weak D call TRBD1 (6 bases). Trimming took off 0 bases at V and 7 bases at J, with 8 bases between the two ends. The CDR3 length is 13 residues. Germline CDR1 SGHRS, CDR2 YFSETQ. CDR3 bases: TGCGCCAGCAGCTTGGCCCAGGGGAATGAGCAGTTCTTC. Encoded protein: CASSLAQGNEQFF.

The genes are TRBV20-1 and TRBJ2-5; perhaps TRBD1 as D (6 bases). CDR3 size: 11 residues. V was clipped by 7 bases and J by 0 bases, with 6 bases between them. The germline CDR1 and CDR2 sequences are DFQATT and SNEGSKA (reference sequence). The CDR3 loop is CSGQDQETQYF. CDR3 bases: TGCAGTGGACAGGACCAAGAGACCCAGTACTTC.

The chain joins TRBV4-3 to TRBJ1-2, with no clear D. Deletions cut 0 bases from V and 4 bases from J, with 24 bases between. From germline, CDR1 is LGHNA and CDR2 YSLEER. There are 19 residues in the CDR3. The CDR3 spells CASSQDGRGRAASVYGYTF. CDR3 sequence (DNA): TGCGCCAGCAGCCAAGATGGTCGTGGGAGGGCCGCGTCCGTCTATGGCTACACCTTC.

The CDR3 protein is CASSLSPGGGYTF. The CDR3 DNA follows: TGTGCCAGCAGTTTATCTCCGGGTGGAGGCTACACCTTC. The chain carries TRBV28 and TRBJ1-2; D remains unclear. V was trimmed by 1 base and J by 8 bases, leaving 11 bases between them. Germline V CDR1 and CDR2: MDHEN, SYDVKM. This CDR3 has 13 residues.

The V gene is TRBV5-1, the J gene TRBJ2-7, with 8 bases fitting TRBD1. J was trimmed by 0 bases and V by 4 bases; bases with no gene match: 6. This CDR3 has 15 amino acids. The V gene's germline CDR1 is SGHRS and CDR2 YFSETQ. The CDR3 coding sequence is TGCGCCAGCAGCCCCCGGACAGGGCCCTCCTACGAGCAGTACTTC. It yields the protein CASSPRTGPSYEQYF. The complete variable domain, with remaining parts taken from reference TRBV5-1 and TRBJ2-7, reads KAGVTQTPRYLIKTRGQQVTLSCSPISGHRSVSWYQQTPGQGLQFLFEYFSETQRNKGNFPGRFSGRQFSNSRSEMNVSTLELGDSALYLCASSPRTGPSYEQYFGPGTRLTVT.

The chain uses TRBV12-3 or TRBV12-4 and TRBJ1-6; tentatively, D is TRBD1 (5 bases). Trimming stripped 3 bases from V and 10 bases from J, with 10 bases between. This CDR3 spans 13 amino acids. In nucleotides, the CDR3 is TGTGCCAGCAGTTTGGCCCGGGACTCACCCCTCCACTTT. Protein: CASSLARDSPLHF.

CDR3 coding DNA: TGTGCCAGCAGCGTAGGGCTAGGCACAACGAACACCGGGGAGCTGTTTTTT. Translated, it gives CASSVGLGTTNTGELFF. The rearrangement joins TRBV9 to TRBJ2-2, with D hard to call. This CDR3 has 17 residues. Germline-derived CDR1 and CDR2 are SGDLS and YYNGEE. V was clipped by 0 bases and J by 0 bases, with 12 bases between them.

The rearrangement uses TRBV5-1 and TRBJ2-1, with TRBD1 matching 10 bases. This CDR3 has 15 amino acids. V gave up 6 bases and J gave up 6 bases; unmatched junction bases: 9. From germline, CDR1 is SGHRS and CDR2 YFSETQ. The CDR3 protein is CASKSGTGAVNEQFF. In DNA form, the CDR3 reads TGCGCCAGCAAATCCGGGACAGGGGCGGTCAATGAGCAGTTCTTC.

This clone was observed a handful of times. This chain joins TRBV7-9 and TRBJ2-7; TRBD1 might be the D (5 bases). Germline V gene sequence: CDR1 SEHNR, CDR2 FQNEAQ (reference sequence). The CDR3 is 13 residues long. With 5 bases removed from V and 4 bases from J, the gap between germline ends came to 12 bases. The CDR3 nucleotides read TGTGCCAGCAGCACTGGGGCTCTATACGAGCAGTACTTC. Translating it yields CASSTGALYEQYF. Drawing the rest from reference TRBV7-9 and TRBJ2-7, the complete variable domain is DTGVSQNPRHKITKRGQNVTFRCDPISEHNRLYWYRQTLGQGPEFLTYFQNEAQLEKSRLLSDRFSAERPKGSFSTLEIQRTEQGDSAMYLCASSTGALYEQYFGPGTRLTVT.

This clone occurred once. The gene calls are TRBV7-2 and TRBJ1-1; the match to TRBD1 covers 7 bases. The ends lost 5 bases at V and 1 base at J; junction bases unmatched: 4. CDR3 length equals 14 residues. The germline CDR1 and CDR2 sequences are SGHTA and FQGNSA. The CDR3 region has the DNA TGTGCCAGCAGCGGGCGACAGGGGAACACTGAAGCTTTCTTT. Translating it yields CASSGRQGNTEAFF.

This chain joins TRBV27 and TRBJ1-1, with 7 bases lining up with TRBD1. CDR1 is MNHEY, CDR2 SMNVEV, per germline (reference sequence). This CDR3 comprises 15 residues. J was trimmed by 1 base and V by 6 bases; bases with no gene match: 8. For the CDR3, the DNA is TGTGCCAGCAGCCGTAGACAGGGAGCGAACACTGAAGCTTTCTTT. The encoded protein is CASSRRQGANTEAFF.